This T cell receptor beta chain is from a study of CXCR3-negative and CXCR3-positive naive CD8 T cells. CD45RO-CCR7+CD27+CD95- characterized naive CD8+ T cells. The CDR3 sequence is 16 residues long. Germline values: CDR1 MDHEN, CDR2 SYDVKM. Concerning this clonotype itself: The antigen remains unidentified.

5' RACE that incorporated UMI labels was used to prepare the TRB cDNA libraries. TCRdb reprocessed the 5' RACE reads, with one entry per CDR3 protein and no DNA. In all, the sample yields some 150,000 distinct CDR3 sequences. Study observations and caveats: Diversity ran similarly high across both naive subsets but far lower in memory CD8+ cells. Memory cells diverged, while naive CXCR3-positive and CXCR3-negative cells had similar TRBV-TRBJ usage. Naive cells with CXCR3 showed TRB CDR3s that were more hydrophobic than those in CXCR3-negative naive cells. Naive subsets expressed similar surface CD5; TRB CDR3 features served to infer TCR strength.

The J gene is TRBJ2-5, the V gene TRBV28; absent DNA, TCRdb's TRBD1 call cannot be checked. Sequencing was carried out using naive CXCR3+ CD8+ T cells from blood. The subset: CD45RO-CCR7+CD27+CD95- naive CD8+ T cells expressing CXCR3 (TNR3+). This clonotype was obtained from a human donor in good health. Some clones in this sample may be carry-over from other donors' samples. CDR3 region: CASSLAGGPPMETQYF.